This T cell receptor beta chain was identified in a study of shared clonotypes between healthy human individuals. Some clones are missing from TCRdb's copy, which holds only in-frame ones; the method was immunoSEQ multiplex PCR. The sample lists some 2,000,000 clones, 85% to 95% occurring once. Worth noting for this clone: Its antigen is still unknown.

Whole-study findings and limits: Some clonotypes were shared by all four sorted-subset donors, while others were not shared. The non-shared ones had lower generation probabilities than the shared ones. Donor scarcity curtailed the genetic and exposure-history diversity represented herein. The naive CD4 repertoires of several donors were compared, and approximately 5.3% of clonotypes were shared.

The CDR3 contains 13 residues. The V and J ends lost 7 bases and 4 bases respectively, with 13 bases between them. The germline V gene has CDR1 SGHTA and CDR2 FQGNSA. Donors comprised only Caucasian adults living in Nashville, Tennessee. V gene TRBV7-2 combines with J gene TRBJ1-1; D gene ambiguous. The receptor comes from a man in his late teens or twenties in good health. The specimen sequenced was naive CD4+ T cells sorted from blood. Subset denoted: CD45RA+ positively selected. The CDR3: CASTRWGGTEAFF. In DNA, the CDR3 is TGTGCCAGCACCCGGTGGGGTGGCACTGAAGCTTTCTTT.